This paragraph reports one T cell receptor beta chain. The antigen is not known. The sample originates from a study of cytomegalovirus exposure and HLA in healthy donors. After removal of 3 bases from V and 6 bases from J, the junction contained 4 bases not matched to a gene. The germline V gene encodes CDR1 SGHRS and CDR2 YFSETQ. The CDR3 length is 14 residues. Points from the study as a whole: Available immune exposure information covered CMV serostatus only. In a later analysis, TCR beta V- and J-gene trimming showed a link to a missense DCLRE1C variant.

The PCR contained 60 Vbeta and 13 Jbeta primers. Repertoires were generated with immunoSEQ multiplex PCR, while TCRdb's copy carries only in-frame clones and drops some. The sample shows roughly 150,000 clones, roughly 80% of them seen only once. The receptor comes from a female donor in good health and CMV-seronegative. The sample consisted of PBMCs. This chain uses TRBV5-1 with TRBJ1-4, with 8 bases lining up with TRBD1. CDR3 coding DNA: TGCGCCAGCAGCTGGACAGGGAGCGATGAAAAACTGTTTTTT. As protein: CASSWTGSDEKLFF.